These 25 T cell receptor beta chains came from one sample sequenced in a study of OX40 agonist ivuxolimab in advanced cancers. The table came from immunoSEQ multiplex PCR; TCRdb's copy has only in-frame clones and leaves some out. The sample contains 70,000 or so clones, 92% of which appear only once. Sample: CD4+ or CD8+ T cells sorted from blood, taken in a trial of the OX40 agonist ivuxolimab. Every receptor here comes from an adult with an advanced solid tumor such as melanoma, head and neck, liver or kidney cancer.

On this clone itself: Additional DNA sequences in this sample encode the identical CDR3. This rearrangement joins TRBV9 to TRBJ1-2, with D possibly being TRBD1 (5 bases). V lost 1 base and J 6 bases, leaving 7 bases between the germline ends. The CDR3 extends over 12 amino acids. Germline loops: CDR1 SGDLS, CDR2 YYNGEE. The CDR3 DNA sequence: TGTGCCAGCAGCGTAAGGGGAGATGGCTACACCTTC. This translates into CASSVRGDGYTF.

This clone turned up a few times. J is TRBJ1-1 and V is TRBV9; 10 bases agree with TRBD1. This CDR3 comprises 14 residues. Trimming at V came to 5 bases and at J to 3 bases, leaving 4 bases not matched to a gene. Germline values: CDR1 SGDLS, CDR2 YYNGEE. CDR3 in amino acids: CASRDGTGDTEAFF. CDR3 coding DNA: TGTGCCAGCAGGGACGGGACAGGGGACACTGAAGCTTTCTTT.

This clone was detected only once. The chain uses TRBV1 and TRBJ2-7. TRBV1 is listed as a pseudogene. The CDR3 is 16 residues long. The CDR3 DNA sequence: TGCACCAGCAGCCGAAGTACCGGGACCGACACTTACGAGCAGTACTTC. Its translation is CTSSRSTGTDTYEQYF.

The chain joins TRBV30 to TRBJ1-2; D gene unclear. The CDR3 runs 14 residues. Trimming cost V 3 bases and J 5 bases, with 16 bases left between them. Germline CDR1 and CDR2: GTSNPN and SVGIG (reference sequence). This CDR3 reads CAWRRDVFSYGYTF. Here the CDR3 DNA reads TGTGCCTGGAGGAGAGACGTATTTTCTTATGGCTACACCTTC.

Remarks on this clone: One end of the junction does not line up with germline, which may come from a read error. V usage is TRBV5-4 and J usage is TRBJ2-7, with 11 bases matching TRBD1. This CDR3 contains 12 residues. Germline lookup yields CDR1 SGHNT and CDR2 YYREEE (reference sequence). The CDR3 here is CRWGQGDYEQYF. CDR3 sequence (DNA): TGCCGCTGGGGACAGGGGGACTACGAGCAGTACTTC. The whole variable domain, remainder taken from reference TRBV5-4 and TRBJ2-7, is ETGVTQSPTHLIKTRGQQVTLRCSSQSGHNTVSWYQQALGQGPQFIFQYYREEENGRGNFPPRFSGLQFPNYSSELNVNALELDDSALYLCRWGQGDYEQYFGPGTRLTVT.

Written as DNA, the CDR3 is TGTGCCAGCAGCAAAGGGTCGAAAGGGGGGGGCAATCAGCCCCAGCATTTT. Translation: CASSKGSKGGGNQPQHF. The chain is built from TRBV21-1 and TRBJ1-5. TRBV21-1 is a known pseudogene. The CDR3 loop spans 17 amino acids.

The rearrangement uses TRBV6-1 and TRBJ2-7; D is undetermined. Germline CDR1 reads MNHNS; CDR2 reads SASEGT. The length of the CDR3 is 13 residues. The germline V and J ends were trimmed by 2 bases and 3 bases, with 8 bases remaining between them. The CDR3 protein is CASSELTVYEQYF. CDR3 DNA: TGTGCCAGCAGTGAATTAACGGTCTACGAGCAGTACTTC.

The rearrangement uses TRBV27 and TRBJ2-3, with D unclear. Germline assignment: CDR1 MNHEY and CDR2 SMNVEV (reference sequence). The CDR3 runs to 17 residues. V dropped 7 bases and J dropped 4 bases, with 24 bases sitting between them. The CDR3 DNA follows: TGTGCCAGCACGAGGATATGGGCGGCAGCCTTCCCAGATACGCAGTATTTT. It encodes CASTRIWAAAFPDTQYF.

The V call is TRBV4-1, the J call TRBJ2-7; 10 bases agree with TRBD1. The germline V gene encodes CDR1 MGHRA and CDR2 YSYEKL. With V trimmed by 1 base and J by 2 bases, 5 bases remained unmatched. The CDR3 length is 16 residues. CDR3 amino acids: CASSQVMGQGTYEQYF. CDR3 nucleotides: TGCGCCAGCAGCCAAGTAATGGGACAGGGGACCTACGAGCAGTACTTC.

The J gene is TRBJ2-7, the V gene TRBV6-1, with 8 bases lining up with TRBD1. The V gene end was trimmed by 8 bases and the J gene end by 5 bases; junction bases not matched to a gene: 14. Germline V CDR1 and CDR2: MNHNS, SASEGT. This CDR3 comprises 15 residues. The CDR3 loop is CASPGRQGNLHEQYF. The CDR3 DNA is TGTGCCAGCCCGGGGAGACAGGGGAACTTGCACGAGCAGTACTTC.

The chain couples TRBV10-3 to TRBJ2-6, with a tentative D call TRBD2 (6 bases). The CDR3 extends over 13 amino acids. The germline V and J ends were trimmed by 11 bases and 4 bases, with 12 bases remaining between them. Germline values: CDR1 ENHRY, CDR2 SYGVKD. CDR3 nucleotide sequence: TGTGCCGCCTTCCGGGAGGGGGCCAACGTCCTGACTTTC. Its protein product is CAAFREGANVLTF.

The V call is TRBV7-9, the J call TRBJ2-3, with D perhaps assigned TRBD1 or TRBD2 (5 bases each). The ends were cut back, 5 bases at V and 1 base at J, with 16 bases in the middle. The length of the CDR3 is 16 residues. Germline CDR1 SEHNR, CDR2 FQNEAQ (reference sequence). CDR3 bases: TGTGCCAGCAGCCCTCCGGGGCTCCCGGGCACAGATACGCAGTATTTT. Its translation: CASSPPGLPGTDTQYF.

This clone showed up just once. The chain links TRBV7-2 to TRBJ2-3; 10 bases are shared with TRBD2. Germline values: CDR1 SGHTA, CDR2 FQGNSA. CDR3 length equals 15 residues. J was trimmed by 3 bases and V by 1 base; bases with no gene match: 1. In DNA, the CDR3 is TGTGCCAGCAGCTTAGTAGCGGGGGGAACAGATACGCAGTATTTT. The encoded protein is CASSLVAGGTDTQYF.

This sequence joins TRBV7-6 and TRBJ2-7; TRBD1 matches at 7 bases. With 5 bases clipped from V and 2 bases from J, the junction kept 3 bases outside the gene matches. CDR1 is SGHVS and CDR2 is FNYEAQ in the germline V gene. The CDR3 loop spans 13 amino acids. The chain's CDR3 is CASSLTGTYEQYF. Written as DNA, the CDR3 is TGTGCCAGCAGCCTGACAGGGACCTACGAGCAGTACTTC.

This clone was counted a single time. The rearrangement uses TRBV2 and TRBJ2-5, with 7 nucleotides matching TRBD2. J gave up 0 bases and V 4 bases, and 14 bases lay outside the gene matches. Germline CDR1 reads SNHLY; CDR2 reads FYNNEI. This CDR3 has 18 amino acids. CDR3 DNA sequence: TGTGCCAGCAGTGGGGTTACTAGCGCCGGATGGTACCAAGAGACCCAGTACTTC. Amino acid sequence: CASSGVTSAGWYQETQYF.

This clone was picked up one time. The genes are TRBV10-2 and TRBJ1-4, with 7 bases fitting TRBD1. Germline CDR1 and CDR2: WSHSY and SAAADI. The CDR3 covers 13 residues. Germline trimming cut 3 bases from V and 7 bases from J; bases unmatched to any gene: 2. The CDR3 region has the DNA TGCGCCAGCAGTGAAACAGGGGCTGAAAAACTGTTTTTT. Translated, it gives CASSETGAEKLFF.

The V gene is TRBV28, the J gene TRBJ2-1; TRBD1 aligns across 9 bases. Germline trimming cut 4 bases from V and 4 bases from J; bases unmatched to any gene: 5. Germline V CDR1 and CDR2: MDHEN, SYDVKM. This CDR3 is 15 amino acids long. CDR3 DNA sequence: TGTGCCAGCAGTTCGGGACAGGGAAGTTACAATGAGCAGTTCTTC. It yields the protein CASSSGQGSYNEQFF. The entire variable domain, with the rest obtained from reference TRBV28 and TRBJ2-1, is as follows: DVKVTQSSRYLVKRTGEKVFLECVQDMDHENMFWYRQDPGLGLRLIYFSYDVKMKEKGDIPEGYSVSREKKERFSLILESASTNQTSMYLCASSSGQGSYNEQFFGPGTRLTVL.

V usage is TRBV7-8 and J usage is TRBJ2-5, with D perhaps matching TRBD1 or TRBD2 (5 bases each). Germline V gives CDR1 SGHVS, CDR2 FQNEAQ. The CDR3 covers 17 residues. Trimming took off 5 bases at V and 3 bases at J, with 22 bases between the two ends. The CDR3 coding sequence is TGTGCCAGCAGCCACCAACCCGGGACGCCGGTAAAAGAGACCCAGTACTTC. Translated: CASSHQPGTPVKETQYF.

The chain employs TRBV19 and TRBJ2-2, with D tentatively TRBD1 (7 bases). The V gene lost 4 bases and the J gene lost 7 bases, with 10 bases spanning the gap. Germline lookup yields CDR1 LNHDA and CDR2 SQIVND (reference sequence). The CDR3 sequence is 13 residues long. The CDR3 coding sequence is TGTGCCAGTAGTACAGGGGGAGGCGGGGAGCTGTTTTTT. Residues: CASSTGGGGELFF. The entire variable domain, with the rest obtained from reference TRBV19 and TRBJ2-2, is as follows: DGGITQSPKYLFRKEGQNVTLSCEQNLNHDAMYWYRQDPGQGLRLIYYSQIVNDFQKGDIAEGYSVSREKKESFPLTVTSAQKNPTAFYLCASSTGGGGELFFGEGSRLTVL.

The chain is built from TRBV7-8 and TRBJ2-7, with D tentatively TRBD1 (6 bases). The CDR3 is made up of 15 amino acids. CDR1 SGHVS and CDR2 FQNEAQ come from the germline V gene. V lost 6 bases and J lost 4, with 19 bases in between. The CDR3 sequence: CASSSTGFDWYEQYF. CDR3 nucleotide sequence: TGTGCCAGCAGTTCTACAGGGTTCGACTGGTACGAGCAGTACTTC.

The J gene is TRBJ1-1, the V gene TRBV6-1; 8 nucleotides agree with TRBD1. Germline V gene data show CDR1 as MNHNS and CDR2 as SASEGT. CDR3 length: 14 residues. J was trimmed by 5 bases and V by 1 base; bases with no gene match: 3. The CDR3: CASSEDRGSTEAFF. In nucleotides, the CDR3 is TGTGCCAGCAGTGAAGACAGGGGGTCGACTGAAGCTTTCTTT.

Note on this clone: The junction and the germline gene differ at one end; a read error may be behind it. V gene TRBV7-7 combines with J gene TRBJ1-2, with D maybe TRBD1 (5 bases). This CDR3 comprises 13 residues. In germline, CDR1 is SSHAT, CDR2 FNYEAQ (reference sequence). The CDR3 DNA sequence: TGTGCTAGCAGCTTAGTGCAGCCACCGAGGGGTCCCTTC. This translates into CASSLVQPPRGPF.

The chain combines TRBV13 with TRBJ2-7; 9 bases match TRBD1. The CDR3 contains 14 residues. The V gene's germline CDR1 is PRHDT and CDR2 FYEKMQ (reference sequence). After removal of 0 bases from V and 4 bases from J, the junction contained 1 base not matched to a gene. The DNA of the CDR3 is TGTGCCAGCAGCTTAGGACAGGGGGCTTACGAGCAGTACTTC. Translating gives CASSLGQGAYEQYF.

The V gene is TRBV5-1, the J gene TRBJ2-5; TRBD2 matches 13 bases. V lost 4 bases and J lost 3; bases outside the gene matches: 3. CDR1 and CDR2 (germline): SGHRS, YFSETQ. This CDR3 contains 15 residues. The DNA for the CDR3 is TGCGCCAGCAGCCCGGGGACTAGCGGGGAAGAGACCCAGTACTTC. Encoded protein: CASSPGTSGEETQYF.

The rearrangement joins TRBV19 to TRBJ1-4; D remains unclear. The CDR3 loop spans 13 amino acids. From germline, CDR1 is LNHDA and CDR2 SQIVND (reference sequence). V dropped 3 bases and J dropped 6 bases, with 8 bases sitting between them. Here the CDR3 DNA reads TGTGCCAGTAGTATCTACAGTTATGAAAAACTGTTTTTT. The encoded protein is CASSIYSYEKLFF.